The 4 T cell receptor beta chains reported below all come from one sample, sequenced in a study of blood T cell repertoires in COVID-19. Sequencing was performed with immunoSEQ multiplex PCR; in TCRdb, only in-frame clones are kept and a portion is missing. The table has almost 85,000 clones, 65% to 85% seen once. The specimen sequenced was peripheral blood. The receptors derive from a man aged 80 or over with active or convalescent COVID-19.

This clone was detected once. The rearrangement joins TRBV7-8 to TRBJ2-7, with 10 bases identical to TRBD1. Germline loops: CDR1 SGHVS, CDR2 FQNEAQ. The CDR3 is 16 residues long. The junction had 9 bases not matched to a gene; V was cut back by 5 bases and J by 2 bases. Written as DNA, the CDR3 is TGTGCCAGCAGCCCTACTTCTGGGACAGGGGCCTACGAGCAGTACTTC. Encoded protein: CASSPTSGTGAYEQYF.

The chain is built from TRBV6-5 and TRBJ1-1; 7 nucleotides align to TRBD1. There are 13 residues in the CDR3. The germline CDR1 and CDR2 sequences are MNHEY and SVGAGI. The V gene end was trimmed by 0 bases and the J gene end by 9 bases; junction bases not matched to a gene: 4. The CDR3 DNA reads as TGTGCCAGCAGTTACTCGGCAGGGGGGAAAGCTTTCTTT. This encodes CASSYSAGGKAFF.

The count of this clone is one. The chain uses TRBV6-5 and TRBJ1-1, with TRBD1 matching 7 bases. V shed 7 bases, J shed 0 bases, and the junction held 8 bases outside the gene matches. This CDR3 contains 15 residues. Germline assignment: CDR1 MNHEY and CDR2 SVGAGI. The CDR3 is CASKTQGIMNTEAFF. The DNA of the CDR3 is TGTGCCAGCAAGACACAGGGGATAATGAACACTGAAGCTTTCTTT.

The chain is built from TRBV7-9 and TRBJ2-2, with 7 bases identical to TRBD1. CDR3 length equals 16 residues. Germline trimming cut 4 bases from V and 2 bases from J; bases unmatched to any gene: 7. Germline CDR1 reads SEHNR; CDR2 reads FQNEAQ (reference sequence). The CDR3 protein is CASSYPRDRNTGELFF. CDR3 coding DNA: TGTGCCAGCAGCTACCCCCGGGACAGAAACACCGGGGAGCTGTTTTTT.